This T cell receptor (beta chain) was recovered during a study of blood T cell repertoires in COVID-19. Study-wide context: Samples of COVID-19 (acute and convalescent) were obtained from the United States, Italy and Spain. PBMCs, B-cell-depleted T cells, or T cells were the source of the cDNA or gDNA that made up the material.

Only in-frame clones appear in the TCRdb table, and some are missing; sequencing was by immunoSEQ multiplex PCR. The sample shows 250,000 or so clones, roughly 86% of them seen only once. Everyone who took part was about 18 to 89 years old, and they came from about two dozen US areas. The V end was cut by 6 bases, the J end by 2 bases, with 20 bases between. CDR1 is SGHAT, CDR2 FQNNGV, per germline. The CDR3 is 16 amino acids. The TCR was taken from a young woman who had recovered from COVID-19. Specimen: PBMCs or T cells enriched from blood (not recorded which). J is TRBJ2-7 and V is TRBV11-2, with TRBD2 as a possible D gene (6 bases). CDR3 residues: CASSYTTGLPTYEQYF. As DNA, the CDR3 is TGTGCCAGCAGTTACACAACGGGACTCCCCACCTACGAGCAGTACTTC.